The present entry profiles one T cell receptor (beta chain) with its context. The V and J ends lost 4 bases and 9 bases, in that order; junction bases with no gene match: 18. The length of the CDR3 is 17 residues. Germline CDR1 and CDR2: SGHAT and FQNNGV. The record originates from a study of T cell changes during pregnancy in multiple sclerosis. Measured with immunoSEQ multiplex PCR; TCRdb has only the in-frame clones, and not every one. The sample lists roughly 75,000 clones, roughly 92% occurring once. Specimen: peripheral blood, collected in the third trimester of pregnancy. The rearrangement links TRBV11-2 to TRBJ2-1; 7 bases fit TRBD2. This receptor was taken from a female donor in good health, enrolled as a control in a pregnancy study. The CDR3 region is CASSSSRSRRERVEQFF. The CDR3 region has the DNA TGTGCCAGCAGCTCCTCCAGGTCCCGGCGGGAGCGGGTTGAGCAGTTCTTC.